This passage covers 21 T cell receptor beta chains from one sample sequenced in a study of T cell responses to AZD1222 COVID-19 vaccine. Method: immunoSEQ multiplex PCR; TCRdb's copy keeps in-frame clones and lacks some. Of fewer than 90,000 clones in the sample, roughly 84% are singletons; the top ten hold less than 6.5%. The sequenced sample was peripheral blood, obtained 28 days after the second AZD1222 dose. These receptors all come from an adult who received the AZD1222 COVID-19 vaccine.

This chain joins TRBV7-9 and TRBJ1-2, with 8 bases that match TRBD1. The CDR3 is 11 amino acids. The germline V gene encodes CDR1 SEHNR and CDR2 FQNEAQ (reference sequence). After removal of 7 bases from V and 12 bases from J, the junction contained 7 bases not matched to a gene. CDR3 amino acids: CASTPRGQDTF. CDR3 coding DNA: TGTGCCAGCACCCCCAGGGGGCAAGACACCTTC.

The chain carries TRBV4-1 and TRBJ2-3; 11 bases fit TRBD1. The ends lost 4 bases at V and 6 bases at J; junction bases unmatched: 9. In germline, CDR1 is MGHRA, CDR2 YSYEKL. CDR3 length equals 16 residues. CDR3 loop: CASSRRSGQGDDTQYF. CDR3 nucleotide sequence: TGCGCCAGCAGCCGAAGATCGGGACAGGGGGACGATACGCAGTATTTT.

V is TRBV7-9 and J is TRBJ2-7; TRBD2 matches at 12 bases. The V and J ends lost 4 bases and 2 bases, in that order; junction bases with no gene match: 6. The CDR3 covers 16 residues. Germline V lookup: CDR1 SEHNR, CDR2 FQNEAQ (reference sequence). The CDR3 loop is CASSSGTSGRPYEQYF. CDR3 bases: TGTGCCAGCAGCTCAGGGACTAGCGGGCGACCCTACGAGCAGTACTTC.

The V call is TRBV5-1, the J call TRBJ2-2; perhaps TRBD1 as D (7 bases). The ends were cut back, 5 bases at V and 0 bases at J, with 11 bases in the middle. The V gene's germline CDR1 is SGHRS and CDR2 YFSETQ. The CDR3 runs to 15 residues. This chain's CDR3 is CASRRDSANTGELFF. The CDR3, as DNA: TGCGCCAGCAGGCGGGACAGCGCGAACACCGGGGAGCTGTTTTTT.

This clone was seen just once. The gene calls are TRBV9 and TRBJ2-2; 8 bases fit TRBD2. V trimming: 0 bases; J trimming: 4 bases; junction bases outside the gene matches: 8. The germline CDR1 and CDR2 sequences are SGDLS and YYNGEE. The CDR3 spans 17 residues. CDR3 bases: TGTGCCAGCAGCGTAGTGCCAGCGGGAGCTAGCACCGGGGAGCTGTTTTTT. Translation: CASSVVPAGASTGELFF.

CDR3 bases: TGTGCCAGCAGTGATGGGACAGAAAGACAGCCCCAGCATTTT. Protein sequence: CASSDGTERQPQHF. V gene TRBV4-2 combines with J gene TRBJ1-5; 7 nucleotides match TRBD1. This CDR3 region has 14 residues. CDR1 is LGHNA and CDR2 is YNFKEQ in the germline V gene. The V gene end was trimmed by 6 bases and the J gene end by 7 bases; junction bases not matched to a gene: 9.

The chain couples TRBV28 to TRBJ1-2; perhaps TRBD1 as D (6 bases). Germline CDR1 and CDR2: MDHEN and SYDVKM. The CDR3 is 11 residues long. Trimming took off 7 bases at V and 4 bases at J, with 7 bases between the two ends. Here the CDR3 DNA reads TGTGCCAGCAAGGGGGTCTATGGCTACACCTTC. Its protein is CASKGVYGYTF.

The chain joins TRBV11-2 to TRBJ1-1; TRBD1 aligns across 7 bases. The CDR3 spans 15 residues. Trimming cost V 5 bases and J 4 bases; bases outside gene matches: 10. Germline V CDR1 and CDR2: SGHAT, FQNNGV. In DNA form, the CDR3 reads TGTGCCAGCAGCCACCGACAGGGCGTGGTCACTGAAGCTTTCTTT. Its protein product is CASSHRQGVVTEAFF.

The chain employs TRBV18 and TRBJ1-4, with 7 bases fitting TRBD1. Germline V gives CDR1 KGHSH, CDR2 LQKENI. V was pared by 4 bases and J by 0 bases, with 2 bases of the junction left unmatched. CDR3 length: 15 residues. DNA of the CDR3: TGTGCCAGCTCACGAGACAGGGCAACTAATGAAAAACTGTTTTTT. Translated, it gives CASSRDRATNEKLFF.

This chain joins TRBV4-2 and TRBJ1-1; D is perhaps TRBD1 (5 bases). The CDR3 covers 15 residues. Trimming removed 1 base from V and 9 bases from J, with 18 bases in between. Looked up from germline, CDR1 is LGHNA and CDR2 is YNFKEQ. In DNA form, the CDR3 reads TGTGCCAGCAGCCAAGGAGACAGCGGAGGGAGGCAAGCTTTCTTT. It yields the protein CASSQGDSGGRQAFF.

CDR3 amino acids: CASSLTRAKGAFF. For the CDR3, the DNA is TGTGCCAGCAGTTTGACCCGTGCGAAAGGAGCTTTCTTT. This chain connects TRBV12-3 or TRBV12-4 to TRBJ1-1; D is undetermined. CDR3 length: 13 amino acids. V lost 3 bases, J lost 10 bases, and 15 bases lay in between.

The J gene is TRBJ2-4, the V gene TRBV5-4, with 14 bases matching TRBD2. This CDR3 is built from 19 residues. The trim removed 2 bases at V and 3 bases at J, leaving 10 bases unmatched. The germline gives CDR1 SGHNT, CDR2 YYREEE (reference sequence). The CDR3 bases are TGTGCCAGCAGCTTAGACGGACTAGCGGGGGGACCACTCAAAAACATTCAGTACTTC. It yields the protein CASSLDGLAGGPLKNIQYF.

The chain joins TRBV7-2 to TRBJ2-1, with a tentative D call TRBD1 (6 bases). The CDR3 is 15 residues long. V was pared by 5 bases and J by 0 bases, with 11 bases between. Per germline, CDR1 SGHTA and CDR2 FQGNSA. The CDR3 here is CASSPQGSSYNEQFF. In DNA, the CDR3 is TGTGCCAGCAGCCCGCAGGGGAGCTCCTACAATGAGCAGTTCTTC.

The chain uses TRBV18 and TRBJ2-7; TRBD1 matches 8 bases. The CDR3 loop spans 15 amino acids. Germline CDR1 KGHSH, CDR2 LQKENI. The V gene end was trimmed by 2 bases and the J gene end by 2 bases; junction bases not matched to a gene: 5. The CDR3 sequence is CASSPGQGSPYEQYF. CDR3 bases: TGTGCCAGCTCACCAGGACAGGGTTCCCCCTACGAGCAGTACTTC.

The chain employs TRBV6-5 and TRBJ2-7; 11 bases match TRBD2. CDR3 length: 15 amino acids. J gave up 5 bases and V 6 bases, and 9 bases lay outside the gene matches. Germline lookup yields CDR1 MNHEY and CDR2 SVGAGI. CDR3 nucleotides: TGTGCCAGCAGCTTAGTAGCGGGGGGGCCCAACGAGCAGTACTTC. It codes for CASSLVAGGPNEQYF.

This clone has more than one count but fewer than ten. J is TRBJ1-2 and V is TRBV9; D ambiguous. Germline CDR1 and CDR2: SGDLS and YYNGEE. This CDR3 is built from 17 residues. The V gene lost 0 bases and the J gene lost 0 bases, with 15 bases spanning the gap. CDR3 amino acids: CASSVAPGPLPNYGYTF. CDR3 coding DNA: TGTGCCAGCAGCGTAGCCCCAGGACCCCTTCCTAACTATGGCTACACCTTC.

In nucleotides, the CDR3 is TGTGCCAGCAGCTCTTGGGGACAGGCCTCCTACAATGAGCAGTTCTTC. This gives the protein CASSSWGQASYNEQFF. The genes are TRBV7-2 and TRBJ2-1; 8 bases align to TRBD1. Germline V gene lookup returns CDR1 SGHTA and CDR2 FQGNSA. V shed 4 bases, J shed 0 bases, and the junction held 5 bases outside the gene matches. This CDR3 contains 16 residues. The entire variable domain, with the rest obtained from reference TRBV7-2 and TRBJ2-1, is as follows: GAGVSQSPSNKVTEKGKDVELRCDPISGHTALYWYRQSLGQGLEFLIYFQGNSAPDKSGLPSDRFSAERTGGSVSTLTIQRTQQEDSAVYLCASSSWGQASYNEQFFGPGTRLTVL.

The V and J genes are TRBV6-6 and TRBJ2-7; 7 nucleotides agree with TRBD2. Germline CDR1 is MNHNY and CDR2 is SVGAGI (reference sequence). CDR3 length: 14 amino acids. V was clipped by 4 bases and J by 1 base; unmatched bases: 4. The CDR3 nucleotides read TGTGCCAGCAGTTTTCTAGCGGCTTCCTACGAGCAGTACTTC. Translated: CASSFLAASYEQYF.

The J gene is TRBJ2-2, the V gene TRBV4-1; 7 positions match TRBD1. Germline CDR1 is MGHRA and CDR2 is YSYEKL. The V gene end was trimmed by 1 base and the J gene end by 1 base; junction bases not matched to a gene: 9. This CDR3 has 18 amino acids. The CDR3: CASSQGRPRTGNTGELFF. CDR3 nucleotide sequence: TGCGCCAGCAGCCAAGGAAGGCCGAGGACAGGGAACACCGGGGAGCTGTTTTTT.

This sequence joins TRBV15 and TRBJ1-2; perhaps TRBD1 as D (5 bases). The CDR3 runs to 13 residues. Per the germline V gene, CDR1 is LNHNV and CDR2 is YYDKDF (reference sequence). Trimming took off 3 bases at V and 7 bases at J, with 12 bases between the two ends. This chain's CDR3 is CATSRGLEGGYTF. DNA of the CDR3: TGTGCCACCAGCAGGGGGCTTGAGGGTGGCTACACCTTC.

This clone was found once. This chain links TRBV6-6 with TRBJ1-2, with a possible D match to TRBD1 (5 bases). CDR1 is MNHNY, CDR2 SVGAGI, per germline (reference sequence). The CDR3 runs 14 residues. The ends were cut back, 2 bases at V and 4 bases at J, with 11 bases in the middle. The CDR3 DNA is TGTGCCAGCAGTTACCGGGGCGGGACCTATGGCTACACCTTC. Amino acids: CASSYRGGTYGYTF.